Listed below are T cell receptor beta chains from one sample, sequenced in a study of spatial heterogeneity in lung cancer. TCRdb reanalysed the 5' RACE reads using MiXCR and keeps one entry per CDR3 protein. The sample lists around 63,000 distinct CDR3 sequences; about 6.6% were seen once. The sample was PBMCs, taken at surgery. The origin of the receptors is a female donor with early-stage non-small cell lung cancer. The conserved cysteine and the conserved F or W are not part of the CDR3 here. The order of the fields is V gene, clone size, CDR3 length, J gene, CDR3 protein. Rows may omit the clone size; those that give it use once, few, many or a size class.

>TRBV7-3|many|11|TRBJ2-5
ASSLAGRETQY
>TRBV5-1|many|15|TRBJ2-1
ASSLVASGRAGNEQF
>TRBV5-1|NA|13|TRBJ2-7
ASSSIDRGDYEQY
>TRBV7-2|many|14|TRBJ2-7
ASSPGGGGTLYEQY
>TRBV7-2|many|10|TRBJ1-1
ASADRDTEAF
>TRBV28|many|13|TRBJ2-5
ASRPQGAQVETQY
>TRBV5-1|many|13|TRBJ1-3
ASSLDGTSGNTIY
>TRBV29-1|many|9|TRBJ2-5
SVDPQETQY
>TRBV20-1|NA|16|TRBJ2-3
SAISTGLAGSLTDTQY
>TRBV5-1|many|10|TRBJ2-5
ASSNAGETQY
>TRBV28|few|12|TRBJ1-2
ASRKQGARYGYT
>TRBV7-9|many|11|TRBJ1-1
ASTGGVNTEAF
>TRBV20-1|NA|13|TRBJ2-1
SATMTSGSYNEQF
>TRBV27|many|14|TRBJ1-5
ASSLRAGLSNQPQH
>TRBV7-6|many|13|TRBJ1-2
ASSLGTEANYGYT
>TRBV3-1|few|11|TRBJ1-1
ASSQVPETEAF
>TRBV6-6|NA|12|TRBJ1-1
ASSYSRGVTEAF
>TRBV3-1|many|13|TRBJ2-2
ASSQYSGDTGELF
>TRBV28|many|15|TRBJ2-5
ASSFPPVQNWVETQY
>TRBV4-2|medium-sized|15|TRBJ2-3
ASSLLGTSVNMDTQY
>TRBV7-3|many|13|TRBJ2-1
ASSSGRGSYNEQF
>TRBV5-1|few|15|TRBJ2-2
ASSPLTSGSDTGELF
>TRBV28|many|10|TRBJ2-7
ASSFEDRRQY
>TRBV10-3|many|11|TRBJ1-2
AISEERLYGYT
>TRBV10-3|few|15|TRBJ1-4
AISESRGTGGNEKLF
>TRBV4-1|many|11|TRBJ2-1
ASSPQVYNEQF
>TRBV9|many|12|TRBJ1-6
ASSVVQGNSPLH
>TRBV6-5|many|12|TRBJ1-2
ASRSGQASYGYT
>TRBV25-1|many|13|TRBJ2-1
ASSESLAGYNEQF
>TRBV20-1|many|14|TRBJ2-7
SARTSGRANVYEQY
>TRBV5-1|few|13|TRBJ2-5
ASSPGGGSEETQY
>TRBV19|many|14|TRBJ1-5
ATSDGLSGWNQPQH
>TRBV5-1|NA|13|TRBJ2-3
ASSGIQGSTDTQY
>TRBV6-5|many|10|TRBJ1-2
ASILPGGLYT
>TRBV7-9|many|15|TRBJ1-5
ASSLEGGRDSNQPQH
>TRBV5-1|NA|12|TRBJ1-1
ASSHQRSNTEAF
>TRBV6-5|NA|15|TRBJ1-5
ASREGQTRLSNQPQH
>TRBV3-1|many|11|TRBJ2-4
ASSRDNANIQY
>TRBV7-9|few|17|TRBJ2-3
ASSFPPGLAGGSTDTQY
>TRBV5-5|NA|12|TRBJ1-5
ASSRAGSKEPQH
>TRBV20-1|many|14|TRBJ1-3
SASPRRAFSGNTIY
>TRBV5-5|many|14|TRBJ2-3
ASSLSGTRVSDTQY
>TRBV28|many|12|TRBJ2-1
ASSEFSGGGEQF
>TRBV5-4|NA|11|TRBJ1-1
ASSATGVTEAF
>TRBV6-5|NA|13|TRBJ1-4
ASSYSPATNEKLF
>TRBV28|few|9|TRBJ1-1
AGVRNTEAF
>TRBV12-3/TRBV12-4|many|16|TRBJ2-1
ASSAERTSGGPDNEQF
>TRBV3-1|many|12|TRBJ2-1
ASSQPPHYNEQF